Sequencing of this T cell receptor beta chain was carried out in a study of T cells in Graves' hyperthyroidism and ophthalmopathy. The trim removed 2 bases at V and 3 bases at J, leaving 4 bases unmatched. The CDR3 sequence is 15 residues long. CDR1 LGHDT and CDR2 YNNKEL come from the germline V gene (reference sequence). Remarks on this clonotype: What it binds is not known.

Notes on the study in general: Among clonotypes expanded in thyroid above 0.001, most were also found in blood.

Patients aged 18 to 65 with hyperthyroidism were newly diagnosed, with duration under 2 months. Patients were excluded because of uncontrolled infection, other autoimmune disease, pregnancy or lactation. What was amplified from RNA transcripts were TCR beta CDR3 regions. Researchers ran a first-round RT-PCR on the TCR CDR3 using the HTBI primer set. MiXCR was run by TCRdb on the multiplex PCR reads, yielding one entry per CDR3 protein. The sample yields some 500,000 distinct CDR3 sequences, about 15% seen once. This chain links TRBV3-1 with TRBJ2-7; TRBD2 matches at 10 bases. Sample: blood. The sequence came from a woman under 30 with Graves' hyperthyroidism. CDR3 nucleotides: TGTGCCAGCAGCCAATCCGGGACTAGCGTCTACGAGCAGTACTTC. This codes for CASSQSGTSVYEQYF.